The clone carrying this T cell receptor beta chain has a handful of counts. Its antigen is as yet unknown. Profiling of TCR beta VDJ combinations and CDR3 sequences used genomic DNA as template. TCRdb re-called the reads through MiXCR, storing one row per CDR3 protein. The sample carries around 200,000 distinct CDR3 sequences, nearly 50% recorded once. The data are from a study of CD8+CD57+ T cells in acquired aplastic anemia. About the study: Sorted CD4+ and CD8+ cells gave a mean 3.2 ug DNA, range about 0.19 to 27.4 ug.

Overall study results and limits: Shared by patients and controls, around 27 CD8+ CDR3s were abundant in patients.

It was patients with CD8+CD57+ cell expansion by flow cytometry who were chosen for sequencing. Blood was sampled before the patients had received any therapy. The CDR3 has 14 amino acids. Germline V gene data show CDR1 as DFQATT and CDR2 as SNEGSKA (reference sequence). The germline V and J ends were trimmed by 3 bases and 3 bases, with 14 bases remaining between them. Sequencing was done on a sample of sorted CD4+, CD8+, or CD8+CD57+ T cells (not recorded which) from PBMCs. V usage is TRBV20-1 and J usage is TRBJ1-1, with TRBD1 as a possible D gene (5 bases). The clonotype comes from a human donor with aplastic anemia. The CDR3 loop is CSASNGAVHTEAFF. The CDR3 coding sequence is TGCAGTGCTAGCAACGGGGCCGTTCACACTGAAGCTTTCTTT.